Listed below are T cell receptor beta chains from one sample, sequenced in a study of OX40 agonist ivuxolimab in advanced cancers. This table comes from immunoSEQ multiplex PCR, and its TCRdb copy is limited to in-frame clones, with some not included. The sample lists about 120,000 clones; 85% to 90% were seen once. Here the sequenced sample was CD4+ or CD8+ T cells sorted from blood, taken in a trial of the OX40 agonist ivuxolimab. The origin of the receptors is an adult with an advanced solid tumor such as melanoma, head and neck, liver or kidney cancer. Each CDR3 is given with its conserved first and last residue. D genes are given only for firm matches. A clone size is listed for some rows: how often the clone was seen (once, few, many), or a class if it is expanded.

cdr3_nt	cdr3_aa	j_call	clone_size	d_call	v_call
TGTGCCAGCCGTTCACAGGGGGTCTACGAGCAGTACTTC	CASRSQGVYEQYF	TRBJ2-7	-	TRBD1	TRBV18
TGTGCCAGCAGCGACAGGGCGTACACCGGGGAGCTGTTTTTT	CASSDRAYTGELFF	TRBJ2-2	few	TRBD1	TRBV4-2
TGTGCCTGGAGTGGGTACGGGGAGCTGTTTTTT	CAWSGYGELFF	TRBJ2-2	-	-	TRBV30
TGTGCCAGCAGTAGGGTTTCCTACGAGCAGTACTTC	CASSRVSYEQYF	TRBJ2-7	-	-	TRBV2
TGTGCCAGCAGCTCACAGTCCTTGGGGGGCGAGCAGTACTTC	CASSSQSLGGEQYF	TRBJ2-7	-	-	TRBV7-2
TGCGCCAGCAGCCCGGAAGGCGGGAATTCACCCCTCCACTTT	CASSPEGGNSPLHF	TRBJ1-6	-	-	TRBV4-1
TGTGCCAGCAGTGACACAGTCCTCTATGGCTACACCTTC	CASSDTVLYGYTF	TRBJ1-2	few	-	TRBV25-1
TGCGCCAGCAGCAAAATAGCGGGGGGACTGAACACCGGGGAGCTGTTTTTT	CASSKIAGGLNTGELFF	TRBJ2-2	-	TRBD2	TRBV5-1
TGTGCCAGCAGTTACGAGAGAGAGCAGTACTTC	CASSYEREQYF	TRBJ2-7	once	-	TRBV27
TGCGCCAGCAGCTTGTGGGGTGGGCAAGAGACCCAGTACTTC	CASSLWGGQETQYF	TRBJ2-5	-	-	TRBV5-1
TGTGCCAGCAGCCCTTCAACCGACAGGGCAGATACGCAGTATTTT	CASSPSTDRADTQYF	TRBJ2-3	-	TRBD1	TRBV7-2
TGTGCCAGCAGTTTACCGGGACAGCTAAACAATGAGCAGTTCTTC	CASSLPGQLNNEQFF	TRBJ2-1	-	TRBD1	TRBV28
TGTGCTAGTGGTTTAGAGGAGAATTCACCCCTCCACTTT	CASGLEENSPLHF	TRBJ1-6	-	-	TRBV12-5
TGTGCCAGCAGTGAACGTCTTGGGGAGACACGGCTAGCCAAAAACATTCAGTACTTC	CASSERLGETRLAKNIQYF	TRBJ2-4	-	-	TRBV6-1